Detailed here is one T cell receptor (beta chain). No antigen is known for it. Other nucleotide sequences from this sample produce the same CDR3. It was with 60 Vbeta and 13 Jbeta primers that the PCR ran. The assay was immunoSEQ multiplex PCR, and TCRdb's table has in-frame clones only and misses some. The sample gives about 130,000 clones, roughly 78% of which show up once; approximately 8.4% is in the top ten. The CDR3 is made up of 14 amino acids. In germline, CDR1 is SNHLY, CDR2 FYNNEI. Trimming removed 7 bases from V and 5 bases from J; junction bases left unmatched: 8. These data belong to a study of cytomegalovirus exposure and HLA in healthy donors. Whole-study findings and limits: Some V segments, including TRBV6-2 and TRBV6-3, were excluded as indistinguishable. In a later analysis, at a false discovery rate of 0.05, under 20,000 TCR beta sequences were associated with HLA alleles. The investigators catalogued 164 TCR beta chains as cytomegalovirus-associated.

The chain couples TRBV2 to TRBJ2-5; 9 positions match TRBD2. Sequenced sample: PBMCs. The receptor was isolated from a man aged 25 to 45 in good health and CMV-seropositive. CDR3 coding DNA: TGTGCCAGCACCTTGGGTAGCGGGGGTGAGACCCAGTACTTC. Its protein is CASTLGSGGETQYF.